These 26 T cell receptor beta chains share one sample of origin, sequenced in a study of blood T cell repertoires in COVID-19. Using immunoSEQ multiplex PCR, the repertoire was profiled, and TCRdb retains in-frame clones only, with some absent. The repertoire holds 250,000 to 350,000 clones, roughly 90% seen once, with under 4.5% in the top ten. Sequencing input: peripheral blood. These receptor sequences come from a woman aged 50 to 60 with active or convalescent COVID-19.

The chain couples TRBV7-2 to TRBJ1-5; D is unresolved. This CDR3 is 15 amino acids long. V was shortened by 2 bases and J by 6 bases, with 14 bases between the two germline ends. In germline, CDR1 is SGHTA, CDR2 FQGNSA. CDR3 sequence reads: CASSLRAGEGQPQHF. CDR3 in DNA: TGTGCCAGCAGCTTACGGGCAGGTGAGGGTCAGCCCCAGCATTTT.

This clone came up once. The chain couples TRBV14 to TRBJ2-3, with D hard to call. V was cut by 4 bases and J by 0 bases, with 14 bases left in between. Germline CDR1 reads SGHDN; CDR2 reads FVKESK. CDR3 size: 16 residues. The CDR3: CASSPPRWRSTDTQYF. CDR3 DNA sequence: TGTGCCAGCAGCCCTCCCCGGTGGCGGAGCACAGATACGCAGTATTTT. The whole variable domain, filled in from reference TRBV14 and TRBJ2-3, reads EAGVTQFPSHSVIEKGQTVTLRCDPISGHDNLYWYRRVMGKEIKFLLHFVKESKQDESGMPNNRFLAERTGGTYSTLKVQPAELEDSGVYFCASSPPRWRSTDTQYFGPGTRLTVL.

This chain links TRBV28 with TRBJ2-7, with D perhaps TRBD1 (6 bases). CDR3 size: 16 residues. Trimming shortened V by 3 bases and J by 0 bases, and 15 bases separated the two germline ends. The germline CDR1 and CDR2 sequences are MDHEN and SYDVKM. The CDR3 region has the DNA TGTGCCAGCAGTTTGTTAGGGACACTGAGCTCCTACGAGCAGTACTTC. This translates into CASSLLGTLSSYEQYF.

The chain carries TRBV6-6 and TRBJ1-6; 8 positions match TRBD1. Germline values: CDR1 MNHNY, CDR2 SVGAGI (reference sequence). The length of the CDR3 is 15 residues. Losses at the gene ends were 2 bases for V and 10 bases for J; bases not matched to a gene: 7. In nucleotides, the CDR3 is TGTGCCAGCAGTTACCGCACAGGGGGGGAATCACCCCTCCACTTT. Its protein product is CASSYRTGGESPLHF.

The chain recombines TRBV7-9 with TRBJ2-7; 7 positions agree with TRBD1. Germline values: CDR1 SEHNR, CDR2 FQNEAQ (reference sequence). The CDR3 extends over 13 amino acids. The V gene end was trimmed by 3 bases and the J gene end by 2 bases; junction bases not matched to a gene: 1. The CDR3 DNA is TGTGCCAGCAGCTTGCAGGGGGCCTACGAGCAGTACTTC. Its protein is CASSLQGAYEQYF.

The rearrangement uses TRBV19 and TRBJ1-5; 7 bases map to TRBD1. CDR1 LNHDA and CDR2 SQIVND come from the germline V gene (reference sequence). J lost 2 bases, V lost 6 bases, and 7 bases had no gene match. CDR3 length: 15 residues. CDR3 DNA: TGTGCCAGTAGGGAACAGGGGTCACGCAATCAGCCCCAGCATTTT. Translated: CASREQGSRNQPQHF. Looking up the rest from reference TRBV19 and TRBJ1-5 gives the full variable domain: DGGITQSPKYLFRKEGQNVTLSCEQNLNHDAMYWYRQDPGQGLRLIYYSQIVNDFQKGDIAEGYSVSREKKESFPLTVTSAQKNPTAFYLCASREQGSRNQPQHFGDGTRLSIL.

The CDR3: CASSPSDTLYTF. As DNA, the CDR3 is TGTGCCAGCAGCCCTTCGGACACTTTGTACACCTTC. The gene calls are TRBV5-6 and TRBJ1-2, with D possibly being TRBD1 (5 bases). Trimming removed 4 bases from V and 11 bases from J, with 15 bases in between. Germline CDR1 and CDR2: SGHDT and YYEEEE. The CDR3 loop spans 12 amino acids.

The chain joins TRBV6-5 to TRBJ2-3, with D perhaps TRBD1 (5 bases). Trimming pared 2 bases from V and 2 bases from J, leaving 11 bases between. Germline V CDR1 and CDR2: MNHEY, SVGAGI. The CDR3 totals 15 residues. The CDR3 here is CASSYRGPDTDTQYF. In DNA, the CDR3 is TGTGCCAGCAGTTACAGGGGCCCTGACACAGATACGCAGTATTTT.

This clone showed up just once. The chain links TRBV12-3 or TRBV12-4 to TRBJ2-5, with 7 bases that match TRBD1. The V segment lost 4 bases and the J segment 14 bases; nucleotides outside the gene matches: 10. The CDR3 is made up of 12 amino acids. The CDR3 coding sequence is TGTGCCAGCAGTTCGAGGATCGGGACAGCTTACTTC. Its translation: CASSSRIGTAYF.

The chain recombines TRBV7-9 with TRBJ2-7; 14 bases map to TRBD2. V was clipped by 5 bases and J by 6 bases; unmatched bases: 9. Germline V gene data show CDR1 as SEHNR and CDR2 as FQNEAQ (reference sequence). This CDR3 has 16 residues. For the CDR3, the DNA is TGTGCCAGCAGCCCGACTAGCGGGAGGGCCCCAGGCGAGCAGTACTTC. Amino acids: CASSPTSGRAPGEQYF.

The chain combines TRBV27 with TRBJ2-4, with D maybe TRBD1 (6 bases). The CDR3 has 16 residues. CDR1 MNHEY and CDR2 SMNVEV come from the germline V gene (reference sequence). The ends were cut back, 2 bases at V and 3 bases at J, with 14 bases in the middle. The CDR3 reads CASSLSMGAGKNIQYF. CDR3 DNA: TGTGCCAGCAGTTTAAGTATGGGGGCTGGCAAAAACATTCAGTACTTC.

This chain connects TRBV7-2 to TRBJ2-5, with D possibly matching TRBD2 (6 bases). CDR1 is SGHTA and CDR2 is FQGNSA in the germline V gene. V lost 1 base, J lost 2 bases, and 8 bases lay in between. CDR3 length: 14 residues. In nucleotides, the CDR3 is TGTGCCAGCAGCTTAGGAGGAGGGCAAGAGACCCAGTACTTC. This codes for CASSLGGGQETQYF.

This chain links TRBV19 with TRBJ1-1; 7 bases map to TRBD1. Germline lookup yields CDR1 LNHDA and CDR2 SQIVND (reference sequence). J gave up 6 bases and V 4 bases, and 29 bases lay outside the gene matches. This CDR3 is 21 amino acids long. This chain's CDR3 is CASSNARMATGIAGGIAEAFF. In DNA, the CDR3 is TGTGCCAGTAGTAATGCAAGAATGGCGACAGGGATTGCAGGCGGTATCGCTGAAGCTTTCTTT.

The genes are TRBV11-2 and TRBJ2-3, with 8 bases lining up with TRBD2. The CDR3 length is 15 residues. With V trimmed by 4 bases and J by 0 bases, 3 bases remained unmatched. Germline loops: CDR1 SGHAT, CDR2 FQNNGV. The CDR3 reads CASSSLAGSTDTQYF. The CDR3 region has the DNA TGTGCCAGCAGCTCCTTAGCGGGGAGCACAGATACGCAGTATTTT.

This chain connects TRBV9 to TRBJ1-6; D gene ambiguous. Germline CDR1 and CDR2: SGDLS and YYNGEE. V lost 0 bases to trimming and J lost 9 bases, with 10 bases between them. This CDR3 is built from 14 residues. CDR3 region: CASSVEGTSSPLHF. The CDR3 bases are TGTGCCAGCAGCGTAGAGGGTACTAGTTCACCCCTCCACTTT. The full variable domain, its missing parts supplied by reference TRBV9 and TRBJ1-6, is DSGVTQTPKHLITATGQRVTLRCSPRSGDLSVYWYQQSLDQGLQFLIQYYNGEERAKGNILERFSAQQFPDLHSELNLSSLELGDSALYFCASSVEGTSSPLHFGNGTRLTVT.

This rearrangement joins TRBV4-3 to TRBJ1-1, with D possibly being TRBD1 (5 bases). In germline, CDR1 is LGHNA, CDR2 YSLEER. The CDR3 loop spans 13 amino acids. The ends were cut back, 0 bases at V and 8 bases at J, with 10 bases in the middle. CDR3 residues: CASSQDWAGEAFF. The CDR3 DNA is TGCGCCAGCAGCCAAGATTGGGCAGGGGAAGCTTTCTTT.

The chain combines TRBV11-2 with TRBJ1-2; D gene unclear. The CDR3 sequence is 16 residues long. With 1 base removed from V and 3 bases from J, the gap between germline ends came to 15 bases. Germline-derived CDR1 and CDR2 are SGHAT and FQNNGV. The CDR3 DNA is TGTGCCAGCAGCTTAGGGTTGGGCGGGAGCTACTATGGCTACACCTTC. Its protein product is CASSLGLGGSYYGYTF. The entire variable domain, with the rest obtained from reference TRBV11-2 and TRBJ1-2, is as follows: EAGVAQSPRYKIIEKRQSVAFWCNPISGHATLYWYQQILGQGPKLLIQFQNNGVVDDSQLPKDRFSAERLKGVDSTLKIQPAKLEDSAVYLCASSLGLGGSYYGYTFGSGTRLTVV.

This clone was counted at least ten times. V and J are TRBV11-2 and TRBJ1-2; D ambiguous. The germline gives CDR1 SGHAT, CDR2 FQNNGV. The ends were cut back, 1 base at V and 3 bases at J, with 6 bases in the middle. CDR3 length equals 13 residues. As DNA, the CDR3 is TGTGCCAGCAGCTTAGGGAGGGACTATGGCTACACCTTC. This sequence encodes CASSLGRDYGYTF.

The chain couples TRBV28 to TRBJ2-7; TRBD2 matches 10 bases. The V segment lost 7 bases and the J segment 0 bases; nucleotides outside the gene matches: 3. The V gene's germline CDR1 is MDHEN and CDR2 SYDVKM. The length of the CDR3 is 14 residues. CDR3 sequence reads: CASTGLAVSYEQYF. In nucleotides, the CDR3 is TGTGCCAGCACCGGACTAGCGGTCTCCTACGAGCAGTACTTC.

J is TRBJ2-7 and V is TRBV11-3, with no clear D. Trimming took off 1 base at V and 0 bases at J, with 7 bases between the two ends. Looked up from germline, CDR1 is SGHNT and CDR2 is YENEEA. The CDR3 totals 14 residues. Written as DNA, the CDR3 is TGTGCCAGCAGCTTAGGGGCCTCCTCCTACGAGCAGTACTTC. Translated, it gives CASSLGASSYEQYF.

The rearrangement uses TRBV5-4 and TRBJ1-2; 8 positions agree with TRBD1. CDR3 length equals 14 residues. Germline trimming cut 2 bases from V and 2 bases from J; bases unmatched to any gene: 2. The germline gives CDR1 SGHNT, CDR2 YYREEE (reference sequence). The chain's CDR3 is CASSFNRGNYGYTF. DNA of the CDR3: TGTGCCAGCAGCTTTAACAGGGGGAACTATGGCTACACCTTC.

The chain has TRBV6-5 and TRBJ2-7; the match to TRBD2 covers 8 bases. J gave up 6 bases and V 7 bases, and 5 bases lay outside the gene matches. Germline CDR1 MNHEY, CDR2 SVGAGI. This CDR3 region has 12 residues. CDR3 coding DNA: TGTGCCAGCACTAGCGGGTCCGGCGAGCAGTACTTC. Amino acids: CASTSGSGEQYF.

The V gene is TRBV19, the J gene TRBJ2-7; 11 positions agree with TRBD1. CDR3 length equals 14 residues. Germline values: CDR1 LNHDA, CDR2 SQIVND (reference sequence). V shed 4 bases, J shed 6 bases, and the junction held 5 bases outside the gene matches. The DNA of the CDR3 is TGTGCCAGTAGTACGAGGACAGGGGGCGGCGAGCAGTACTTC. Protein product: CASSTRTGGGEQYF.

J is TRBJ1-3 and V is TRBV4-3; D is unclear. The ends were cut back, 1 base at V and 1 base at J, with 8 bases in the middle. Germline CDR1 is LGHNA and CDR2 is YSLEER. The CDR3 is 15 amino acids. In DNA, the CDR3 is TGCGCCAGCAGCCAAGTACTAGGGTCTGGAAACACCATATATTTT. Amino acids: CASSQVLGSGNTIYF.

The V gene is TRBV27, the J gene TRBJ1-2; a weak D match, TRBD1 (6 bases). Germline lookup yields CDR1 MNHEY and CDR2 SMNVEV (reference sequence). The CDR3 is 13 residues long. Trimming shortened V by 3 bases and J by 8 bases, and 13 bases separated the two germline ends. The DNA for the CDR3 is TGTGCCAGCAGTTTCAGGGGCCCAAGGGGCTACACCTTC. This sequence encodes CASSFRGPRGYTF.

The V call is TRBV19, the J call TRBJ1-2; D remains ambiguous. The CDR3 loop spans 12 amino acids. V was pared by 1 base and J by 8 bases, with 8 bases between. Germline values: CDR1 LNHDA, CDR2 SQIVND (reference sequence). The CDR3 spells CASSIVGLGYTF. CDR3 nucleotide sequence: TGTGCCAGTAGTATAGTTGGACTAGGCTACACCTTC. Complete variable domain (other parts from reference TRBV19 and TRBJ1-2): DGGITQSPKYLFRKEGQNVTLSCEQNLNHDAMYWYRQDPGQGLRLIYYSQIVNDFQKGDIAEGYSVSREKKESFPLTVTSAQKNPTAFYLCASSIVGLGYTFGSGTRLTVV.